The T cell receptor beta chain described here comes from a study of blood T cell repertoires in COVID-19. In the study overall: Sites in the United States, Italy and Spain provided acute and convalescent COVID-19 samples.

In the original processing: Quantification of nucleated cells was approximated via reference gene primer amplification. Some clones are missing from TCRdb's copy, which holds only in-frame ones; the method was immunoSEQ multiplex PCR. The V and J calls and clone size are taken from that table; D and trimming were inferred from the DNA. Seen here are 250,000 or so clones, around 90% observed once, and the top ten hold 4.1%. The V and J ends lost 8 bases and 4 bases respectively, with 18 bases between them. Germline V gene lookup returns CDR1 SNHLY and CDR2 FYNNEI. The CDR3 is 14 amino acids. Participant ages covered roughly 18 to 89 years across about two dozen US areas.

The specimen was PBMCs or T cells enriched from blood (not recorded which). V and J are TRBV2 and TRBJ2-7, with D possibly matching TRBD1 (6 bases). The receptor was isolated from a woman aged 25 to 45 with acute COVID-19. CDR3 amino acids: CASPGRQGSYEQYF. The CDR3 nucleotides are TGTGCCAGCCCCGGTAGGCAGGGGTCTTACGAGCAGTACTTC.